This T cell receptor beta chain was captured in a study of blood T cell repertoires in COVID-19. Study background: The study drew acute and convalescent COVID-19 samples from the United States, Italy and Spain. Sources were T cells, B-cell-depleted T cells, or PBMCs; the material itself was cDNA or gDNA.

Original analysis: Reference gene primers were amplified, and this amplification served to estimate nucleated cell counts. Assay: immunoSEQ multiplex PCR; the TCRdb copy retains only in-frame clones and omits some. V and J calls and clone size are given by that table; D and trimming were obtained from the DNA. The table lists 130,000 to 150,000 clones, about nine tenths of them singletons. Losses at the gene ends were 0 bases for V and 7 bases for J; bases not matched to a gene: 1. The CDR3 sequence is 13 residues long. Germline V gives CDR1 SGHRS, CDR2 YFSETQ. The gene calls are TRBV5-1 and TRBJ1-5; 7 bases map to TRBD1. The specimen was peripheral blood. The TCR comes from a woman aged 45-65 years with acute or convalescent COVID-19. CDR3 residues: CASSLEGAQPQHF. Here the CDR3 DNA reads TGCGCCAGCAGCTTGGAGGGGGCCCAGCCCCAGCATTTT.